Following are 15 T cell receptor beta chains from one sample sequenced in a study of T cell changes during pregnancy in multiple sclerosis. The repertoire was sequenced with immunoSEQ multiplex PCR; TCRdb's copy has only in-frame clones and lacks some. The sample carries some 74,000 clones, roughly 92% recorded once. Sequencing was performed on peripheral blood, taken before pregnancy. The receptors stem from a female donor with multiple sclerosis, enrolled in a pregnancy study.

The chain uses TRBV30 and TRBJ1-3; 7 bases agree with TRBD1. CDR1 is GTSNPN, CDR2 SVGIG, per germline (reference sequence). V trimming: 8 bases; J trimming: 7 bases; junction bases outside the gene matches: 8. The CDR3 sequence is 12 residues long. CDR3 bases: TGTGCCCGGGACAGAGGTTCCAACACCATATATTTT. Translated: CARDRGSNTIYF.

The V call is TRBV7-9, the J call TRBJ1-2; 11 nucleotides align to TRBD1. The J segment lost 7 bases and the V segment lost 1 base, leaving 5 bases of the junction unmatched. Germline values: CDR1 SEHNR, CDR2 FQNEAQ (reference sequence). The CDR3 runs to 15 residues. In DNA form, the CDR3 reads TGTGCCAGCAGCTTAGGGACAGGGGGCGTTAGTGGCTACACCTTC. Translated, it gives CASSLGTGGVSGYTF.

CDR3: CASSLGMAGDTYNEQFF. Written as DNA, the CDR3 is TGTGCCAGCAGCTTAGGAATGGCGGGGGACACCTACAATGAGCAGTTCTTC. J is TRBJ2-1 and V is TRBV7-9, with D possibly being TRBD2 (7 bases). The CDR3 consists of 17 residues. V lost 1 base, J lost 2 bases, and 15 bases lay in between. The V gene's germline CDR1 is SEHNR and CDR2 FQNEAQ (reference sequence).

The rearrangement links TRBV13 to TRBJ2-3; no clear D. Germline assignment: CDR1 PRHDT and CDR2 FYEKMQ (reference sequence). The ends were cut back, 2 bases at V and 0 bases at J, with 9 bases in the middle. The CDR3 contains 15 residues. The CDR3 protein is CASSLSPLSTDTQYF. In DNA, the CDR3 is TGTGCCAGCAGCTTATCCCCCTTAAGCACAGATACGCAGTATTTT.

The V call is TRBV28, the J call TRBJ1-2; TRBD1 agrees at 7 bases. This CDR3 comprises 15 residues. The germline CDR1 and CDR2 sequences are MDHEN and SYDVKM. Trimming cost V 6 bases and J 4 bases; bases outside gene matches: 11. The CDR3 loop reads CASSSGWGQIYGYTF. DNA of the CDR3: TGTGCCAGCAGCTCCGGATGGGGACAGATCTATGGCTACACCTTC.

V usage is TRBV6-1 and J usage is TRBJ1-1; D is possibly TRBD1 (5 bases). Germline-derived CDR1 and CDR2 are MNHNS and SASEGT. This CDR3 comprises 13 residues. V lost 7 bases to trimming and J lost 1 base, with 10 bases between them. The DNA for the CDR3 is TGTGCCAGCACCCCGACAGAGAACACTGAAGCTTTCTTT. This translates into CASTPTENTEAFF.

This clone showed up just once. The chain uses TRBV4-3 and TRBJ1-4, with D possibly TRBD1 on 5 matching bases. Trimming took 3 bases from V and 5 from J, leaving 13 bases between them. This CDR3 region has 15 residues. The germline V gene encodes CDR1 LGHNA and CDR2 YSLEER. The CDR3 DNA reads TGCGCCAGCAGCCATACGCGGGACGGGAATGAAAAACTGTTTTTT. Residues: CASSHTRDGNEKLFF.

V usage is TRBV28 and J usage is TRBJ1-1, with D possibly being TRBD1 (6 bases). Germline CDR1 is MDHEN and CDR2 is SYDVKM. The CDR3 length is 14 residues. Trimming removed 3 bases at V and 6 bases at J, with 14 bases between. CDR3 in DNA: TGTGCCAGCAGTTTCTTTCAGGGGTTTGCTGAAGCTTTCTTT. Translation gives CASSFFQGFAEAFF. The whole variable domain, remainder taken from reference TRBV28 and TRBJ1-1, is DVKVTQSSRYLVKRTGEKVFLECVQDMDHENMFWYRQDPGLGLRLIYFSYDVKMKEKGDIPEGYSVSREKKERFSLILESASTNQTSMYLCASSFFQGFAEAFFGQGTRLTVV.

V gene TRBV19 combines with J gene TRBJ2-7, with D possibly being TRBD2 (5 bases). The CDR3 length is 13 residues. V lost 3 bases, J lost 2 bases, and 8 bases lay in between. The germline CDR1 and CDR2 sequences are LNHDA and SQIVND (reference sequence). The CDR3 spells CASSITTTYEQYF. Here the CDR3 DNA reads TGTGCCAGTAGTATTACGACTACCTACGAGCAGTACTTC.

The V and J genes are TRBV4-3 and TRBJ2-7; a possible D gene is TRBD1 (5 bases). This CDR3 is 16 amino acids long. Germline values: CDR1 LGHNA, CDR2 YSLEER. V was clipped by 0 bases and J by 1 base, with 13 bases between them. The CDR3 nucleotides are TGCGCCAGCAGCCAAGATTGGGGCGCGCGGTCCTACGAGCAGTACTTC. Translating it yields CASSQDWGARSYEQYF.

The chain links TRBV5-1 to TRBJ1-5; 10 positions match TRBD1. Unmatched junction bases numbered 14, after V lost 4 bases and J lost 4 bases. This CDR3 comprises 18 residues. Germline assignment: CDR1 SGHRS and CDR2 YFSETQ. This CDR3 reads CASSNSGTGVYQNQPQHF. CDR3 nucleotide sequence: TGCGCCAGCAGCAACTCCGGGACAGGGGTTTATCAGAATCAGCCCCAGCATTTT.

This clone has just one count. The CDR3 DNA follows: TGTGCCAGCAGCGTTCGCGACTGGACTCAAGAGACCCAGTACTTC. Residues: CASSVRDWTQETQYF. This rearrangement joins TRBV9 to TRBJ2-5; possible D gene TRBD2, 5 bases. Germline V gives CDR1 SGDLS, CDR2 YYNGEE. V lost 2 bases and J lost 2, with 13 bases in between. The CDR3 is made up of 15 amino acids.

V gene TRBV6-5 combines with J gene TRBJ1-1; D gene uncertain. From germline, CDR1 is MNHEY and CDR2 SVGAGI. The CDR3 spans 15 residues. V lost 5 bases and J 1 base, leaving 14 bases between the germline ends. CDR3 coding DNA: TGTGCCAGCAGTCCTCACGAGGAAAGGAACACTGAAGCTTTCTTT. This translates into CASSPHEERNTEAFF.

The chain joins TRBV29-1 to TRBJ1-1; 10 bases match TRBD1. The V segment lost 7 bases and the J segment 4 bases; nucleotides outside the gene matches: 6. The CDR3 extends over 13 amino acids. Germline CDR1 reads SQVTM; CDR2 reads ANQGSEA. The CDR3 DNA follows: TGCAGCGCGGGACAGGGGACGAGCACTGAAGCTTTCTTT. The encoded protein is CSAGQGTSTEAFF.

The genes are TRBV6-5 and TRBJ1-5; D gene unclear. The CDR3 length is 15 residues. V dropped 4 bases and J dropped 1 base, with 11 bases sitting between them. Germline lookup yields CDR1 MNHEY and CDR2 SVGAGI. This chain's CDR3 is CASSLSVTSNQPQHF. The DNA of the CDR3 is TGTGCCAGCAGTTTAAGTGTGACAAGCAATCAGCCCCAGCATTTT.